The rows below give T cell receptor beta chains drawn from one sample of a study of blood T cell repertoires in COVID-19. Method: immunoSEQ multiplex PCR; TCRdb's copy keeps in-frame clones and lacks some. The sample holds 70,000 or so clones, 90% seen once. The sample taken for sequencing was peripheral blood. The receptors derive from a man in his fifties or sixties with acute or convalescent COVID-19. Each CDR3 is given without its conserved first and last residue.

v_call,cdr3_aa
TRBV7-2,ASSPLTSGADTQY
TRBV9,ASSPPGYYEQY
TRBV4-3,ASSQDLPRGARRNYGYT
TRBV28,ASSLRGGQPQH
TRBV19,ASSTDREHQPQH
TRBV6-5,ASKLQYNSPLH
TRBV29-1,SVVRGKATEAF
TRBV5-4,ASSLKGRNEQF
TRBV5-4,ASSFQGASDTQY
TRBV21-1,ASSMRSGRARETQY
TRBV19,ASTKGRDRGDNEQF
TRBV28,ASRGSNQPQH
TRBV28,ASSLGASGGPPNTGELF
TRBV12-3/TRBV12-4,ASRETGFNEQF
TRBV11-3,ASSLGGGHGEAF
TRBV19,ASSPRGFTPSPLH
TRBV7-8,ASSVGTGAYLNTGELF
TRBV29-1,SNQDRGAEAF
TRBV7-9,ASSFGGEQGYT
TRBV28,ASSSQLNRGLETQY
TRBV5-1,ASSFGAGENYEQY
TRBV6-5,ASSYSQGSQPQH
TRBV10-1,ASSVDMARQGSSYNSPLH
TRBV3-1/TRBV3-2,ASSLTSGSHEQY
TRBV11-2,ASSLRGGQGARGYGYT
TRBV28,ASSYQTGFGYT
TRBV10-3,ATPGGTGGANVLT
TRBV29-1,SVWDSYNQPQH
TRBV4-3,ASSQDPAGANYNEQF